The 5 T cell receptor beta chains presented below share a single source sample, sequenced in a study of shared clonotypes between healthy human individuals. Libraries were prepared by immunoSEQ multiplex PCR; TCRdb keeps only in-frame clonotypes and omits some of them. The sample shows 2,500,000 or so clones, approximately 93% of them seen only once. The source material was naive CD4+ T cells from PBMCs. Subset denoted: CD45RA+ positively selected. These TCRs come from a man younger than 35 in good health. Some clones in this sample may be carry-over from other donors' samples.

V usage is TRBV9 and J usage is TRBJ2-3, with TRBD2 matching 12 bases. The V gene's germline CDR1 is SGDLS and CDR2 YYNGEE. This CDR3 region has 16 residues. The trim removed 3 bases at V and 8 bases at J, leaving 10 bases unmatched. This chain's CDR3 is CASSAILAGGSGTQYF. The CDR3 DNA reads as TGTGCCAGCAGCGCCATCCTAGCGGGAGGGTCAGGTACGCAGTATTTT. Combining the CDR3 with reference TRBV9 and TRBJ2-3 gives the whole variable domain DSGVTQTPKHLITATGQRVTLRCSPRSGDLSVYWYQQSLDQGLQFLIQYYNGEERAKGNILERFSAQQFPDLHSELNLSSLELGDSALYFCASSAILAGGSGTQYFGPGTRLTVL.

V gene TRBV5-8 combines with J gene TRBJ2-4; 7 bases are a match to TRBD2. This CDR3 has 16 amino acids. Per the germline V gene, CDR1 is SGHTS and CDR2 is YDEGEE. The J segment lost 3 bases and the V segment lost 4 bases, leaving 10 bases of the junction unmatched. Written as DNA, the CDR3 is TGTGCCAGCAGCCCCCGGGGGAGGGGTGGCAAAAACATTCAGTACTTC. Translating gives CASSPRGRGGKNIQYF.

This chain uses TRBV23-1 with TRBJ1-2; D remains unclear. TRBV23-1 is marked as an open reading frame, function uncertain. The CDR3 consists of 14 residues. V lost 0 bases and J 9 bases, leaving 14 bases between the germline ends. DNA of the CDR3: TGCGCCAGCAGTCAATCGATTACTCGGAAGCGCTACACCTTC. Translating it yields CASSQSITRKRYTF.

The chain joins TRBV5-1 to TRBJ2-7; 10 bases fit TRBD2. Losses at the gene ends were 4 bases for V and 1 base for J; bases not matched to a gene: 8. The CDR3 totals 16 residues. CDR1 is SGHRS, CDR2 YFSETQ, per germline. This CDR3 reads CASSAGLADTSYEQYF. As DNA, the CDR3 is TGCGCCAGCAGCGCCGGACTAGCGGACACATCCTACGAGCAGTACTTC.

CDR3 bases: TGTGCCAGCAGCTTAGAGACTAGCGGGAGGCAGGGCAATGAGCAGTTCTTC. Residues: CASSLETSGRQGNEQFF. The genes are TRBV7-9 and TRBJ2-1; TRBD2 agrees at 13 bases. Germline V gene lookup returns CDR1 SEHNR and CDR2 FQNEAQ (reference sequence). This CDR3 spans 17 amino acids. Germline trimming cut 1 base from V and 6 bases from J; bases unmatched to any gene: 6.